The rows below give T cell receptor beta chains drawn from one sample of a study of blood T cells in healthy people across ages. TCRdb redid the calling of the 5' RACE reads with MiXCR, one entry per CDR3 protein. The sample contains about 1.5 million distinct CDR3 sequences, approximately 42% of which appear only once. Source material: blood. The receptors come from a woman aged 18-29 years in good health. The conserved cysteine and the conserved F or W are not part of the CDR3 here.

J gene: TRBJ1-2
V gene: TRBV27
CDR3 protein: ASSFRDRAKFNYGYT

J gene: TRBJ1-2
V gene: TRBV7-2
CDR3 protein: ASSYDRGLHYGYT

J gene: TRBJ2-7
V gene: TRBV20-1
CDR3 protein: SVEANGQNYEQY

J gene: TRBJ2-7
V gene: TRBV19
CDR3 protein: ACGRVPSYEQY

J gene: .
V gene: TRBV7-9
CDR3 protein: ASGPFVNGETQY

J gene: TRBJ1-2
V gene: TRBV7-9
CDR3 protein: ASSLESGRGYT

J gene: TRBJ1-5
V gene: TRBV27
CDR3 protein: ASSLIPPVGNQPQH

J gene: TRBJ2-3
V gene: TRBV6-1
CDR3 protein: ASGEDAGDTQY

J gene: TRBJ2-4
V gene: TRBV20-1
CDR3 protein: SGEGSAKNIQY

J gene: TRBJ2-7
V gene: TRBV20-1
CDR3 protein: SARPKLHYEQY

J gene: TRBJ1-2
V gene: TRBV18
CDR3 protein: ASSPPLKGYGYT

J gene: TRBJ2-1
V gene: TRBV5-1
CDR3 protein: ASSLALAGVIDEQF

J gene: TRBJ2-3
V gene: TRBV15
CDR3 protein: ATSREGLAGAVDTQY

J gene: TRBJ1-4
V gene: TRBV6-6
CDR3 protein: ASNTLLSEKLF

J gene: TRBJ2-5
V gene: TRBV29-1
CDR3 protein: SVASGRETQY

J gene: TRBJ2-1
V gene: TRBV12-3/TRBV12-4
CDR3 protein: ASSWGRGGLYRNEQF

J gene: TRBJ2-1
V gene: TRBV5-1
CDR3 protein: ASSLLVPGLASYNEQF

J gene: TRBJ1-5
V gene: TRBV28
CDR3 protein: ASSPRGNSNQPQH

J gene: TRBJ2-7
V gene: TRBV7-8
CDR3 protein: ASSFGRLAGRSSYEQY

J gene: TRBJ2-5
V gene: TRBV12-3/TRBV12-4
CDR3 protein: ASSPSLTGANEQY

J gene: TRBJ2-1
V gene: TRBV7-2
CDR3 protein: ASSLRRGDYEQF

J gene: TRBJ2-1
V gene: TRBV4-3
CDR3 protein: ASSHSFQGNEQF

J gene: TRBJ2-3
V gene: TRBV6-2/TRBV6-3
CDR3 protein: ASSYPVGSRSIRSFTDTQY

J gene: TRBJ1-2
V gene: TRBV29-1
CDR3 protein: SVEKGPGYT

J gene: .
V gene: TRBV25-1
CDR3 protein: ASSDPTSGDYNEQY

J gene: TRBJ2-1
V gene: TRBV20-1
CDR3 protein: SAHRQALNWGNEQF

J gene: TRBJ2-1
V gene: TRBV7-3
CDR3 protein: ASSPALAGSEQF

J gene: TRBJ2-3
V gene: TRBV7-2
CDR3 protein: ASSVARWGDTQY

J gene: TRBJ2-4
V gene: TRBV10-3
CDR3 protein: AISDAKLLAKNIQY

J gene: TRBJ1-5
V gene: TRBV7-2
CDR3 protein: ASSLEAGDRPQH

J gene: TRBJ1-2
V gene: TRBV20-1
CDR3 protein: SARDFDNYSYT

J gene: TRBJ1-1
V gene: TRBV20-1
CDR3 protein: SARDWGATRTEAF

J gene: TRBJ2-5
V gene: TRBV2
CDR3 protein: ASSKQGHQETQY

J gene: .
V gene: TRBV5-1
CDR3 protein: ASTLSLAQSSYNEQY

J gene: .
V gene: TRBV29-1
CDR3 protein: SGESQGIQY

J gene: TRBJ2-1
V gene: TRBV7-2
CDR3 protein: ASRTDRASYNEQF

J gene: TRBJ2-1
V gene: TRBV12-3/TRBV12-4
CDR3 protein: ASSPGLGGVSNEQF

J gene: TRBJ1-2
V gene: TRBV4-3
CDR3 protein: ASSQYRVAYGYT

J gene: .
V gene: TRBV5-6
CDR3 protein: ASSLVRTGKFGEQY

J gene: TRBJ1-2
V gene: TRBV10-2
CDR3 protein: ASSEPGTYGYT

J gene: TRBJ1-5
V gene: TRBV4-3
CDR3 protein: ASSQNSNQPQH